This T cell receptor beta chain was retrieved from a study of breast tumors, draining lymph nodes, adjacent tissues. A remark on this clonotype: One end of the junction varies from germline; a read error may be responsible.

Germline V CDR1 and CDR2: SGHVS, FNYEAQ. This CDR3 has 14 amino acids. The lymph nodes were axillary draining lymph nodes from breast cancer patients. From the multiplex PCR reads, TCRdb called clonotypes with MiXCR, one entry per CDR3 protein. Among 200,000 or so distinct CDR3 sequences listed, approximately 33% were seen once. The specimen sequenced was axillary lymph node tissue. The chain is built from TRBV7-6 and TRBJ2-2; the D gene could be TRBD1 or TRBD2 (6 bases each). The receptor's source is a female donor with breast cancer. Some clones in this sample may be carry-over from other donors' samples. The CDR3 nucleotides are TGTGCCAGCAGCTTGGGGGGCGCTGACGGGGAGCTGGTTTTT. It is translated as CASSLGGADGELVF.